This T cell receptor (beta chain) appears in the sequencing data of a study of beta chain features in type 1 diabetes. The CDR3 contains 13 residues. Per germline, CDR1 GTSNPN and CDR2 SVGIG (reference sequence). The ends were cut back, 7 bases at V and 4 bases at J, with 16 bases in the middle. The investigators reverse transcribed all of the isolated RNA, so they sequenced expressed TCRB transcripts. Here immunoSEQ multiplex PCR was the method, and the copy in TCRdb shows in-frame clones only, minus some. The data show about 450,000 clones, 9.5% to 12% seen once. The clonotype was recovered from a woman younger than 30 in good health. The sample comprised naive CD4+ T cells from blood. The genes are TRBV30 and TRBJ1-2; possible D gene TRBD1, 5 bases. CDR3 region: CALEAQGLYGYTF. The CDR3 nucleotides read TGTGCCTTGGAGGCGCAGGGCCTCTATGGCTACACCTTC.